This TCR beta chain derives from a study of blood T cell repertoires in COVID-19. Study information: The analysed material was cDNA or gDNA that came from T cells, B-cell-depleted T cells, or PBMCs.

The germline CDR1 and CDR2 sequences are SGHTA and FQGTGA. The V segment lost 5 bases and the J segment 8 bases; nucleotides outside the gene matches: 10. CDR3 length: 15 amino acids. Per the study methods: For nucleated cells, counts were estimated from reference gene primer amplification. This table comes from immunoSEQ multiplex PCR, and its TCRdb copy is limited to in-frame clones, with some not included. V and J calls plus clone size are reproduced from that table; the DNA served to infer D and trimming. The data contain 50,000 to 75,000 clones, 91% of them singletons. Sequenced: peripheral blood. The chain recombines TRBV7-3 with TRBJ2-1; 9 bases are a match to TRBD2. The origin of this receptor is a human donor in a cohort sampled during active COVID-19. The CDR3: CASSRAGGPSDEQFF. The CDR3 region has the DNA TGTGCCAGCAGCCGAGCGGGGGGCCCCTCGGATGAGCAGTTCTTC.